The 8 T cell receptor beta chains listed next were all sequenced from one sample in a study of cytomegalovirus exposure and HLA in healthy donors. PCR used 60 Vbeta primers and 13 Jbeta primers. Profiled with immunoSEQ multiplex PCR; TCRdb holds only in-frame clones, not every one. The repertoire holds hundreds of thousands of clones, approximately 90% seen once, with more than 0.8% in the top ten. The material sequenced was PBMCs. These receptors originate from a woman younger than 30 in good health and CMV-seronegative.

In its sample, this clone was seen once. This rearrangement joins TRBV11-2 to TRBJ1-1; D unresolved. Per germline, CDR1 SGHAT and CDR2 FQNNGV. This CDR3 is built from 15 residues. Trimming removed 0 bases at V and 3 bases at J, with 11 bases between. The CDR3 reads CASSLDGRVDTEAFF. The CDR3 nucleotides read TGTGCCAGCAGCTTAGACGGGAGGGTGGACACTGAAGCTTTCTTT.

This rearrangement joins TRBV6-5 to TRBJ1-1, with 9 bases aligning to TRBD1. V trimming: 5 bases; J trimming: 4 bases; junction bases outside the gene matches: 8. The CDR3 length is 15 residues. CDR1 is MNHEY, CDR2 SVGAGI, per germline. CDR3 residues: CASSKPGQGGTEAFF. Written as DNA, the CDR3 is TGTGCCAGCAGTAAGCCGGGACAGGGAGGCACTGAAGCTTTCTTT.

The chain recombines TRBV5-1 with TRBJ1-2, with 8 bases matching TRBD1. With V trimmed by 4 bases and J by 2 bases, 4 bases remained unmatched. The CDR3 covers 14 residues. Germline assignment: CDR1 SGHRS and CDR2 YFSETQ. CDR3 region: CASSTGQANYGYTF. The CDR3, as DNA: TGCGCCAGCAGCACGGGACAGGCAAACTATGGCTACACCTTC.

The rearrangement joins TRBV9 to TRBJ1-2; a possible D gene is TRBD1 (5 bases). Trimming left V 3 bases short and J 4 bases short, with 10 bases between. The CDR3 is 13 amino acids. Germline values: CDR1 SGDLS, CDR2 YYNGEE. This CDR3 is CASSAGDIYGYTF. The DNA for the CDR3 is TGTGCCAGCAGCGCGGGGGATATCTATGGCTACACCTTC.

CDR3 DNA sequence: TGTGCCAGCAGCTTGCGCGGGGGAAGCACAGATACGCAGTATTTT. Translating it yields CASSLRGGSTDTQYF. The chain recombines TRBV11-2 with TRBJ2-3; 7 bases map to TRBD2. The CDR3 runs 15 residues. V gave up 3 bases and J gave up 0 bases; unmatched junction bases: 3. CDR1 SGHAT and CDR2 FQNNGV come from the germline V gene.

The chain couples TRBV5-1 to TRBJ2-1, with 11 bases lining up with TRBD2. Germline V gene data show CDR1 as SGHRS and CDR2 as YFSETQ. V was pared by 3 bases and J by 3 bases, with 2 bases of the junction left unmatched. The CDR3 is 15 amino acids. The CDR3 sequence: CASSSTSGNYNEQFF. The CDR3 DNA follows: TGCGCCAGCAGCTCGACTAGCGGGAACTACAATGAGCAGTTCTTC.

This chain uses TRBV25-1 with TRBJ2-3, with TRBD2 matching 10 bases. Germline values: CDR1 MGHDK, CDR2 SYGVNS. The CDR3 length is 14 residues. V shed 8 bases, J shed 3 bases, and the junction held 5 bases outside the gene matches. The CDR3 spells CASRSGRMTDTQYF. The CDR3 DNA reads as TGTGCCAGCCGTAGCGGGAGGATGACAGATACGCAGTATTTT.

The chain carries TRBV15 and TRBJ2-5; no clear D. Trimming stripped 5 bases from V and 2 bases from J, with 9 bases between. Germline V gene lookup returns CDR1 LNHNV and CDR2 YYDKDF (reference sequence). The CDR3 length is 13 residues. The DNA of the CDR3 is TGTGCCACCAGCGCCGACATTCAAGAGACCCAGTACTTC. The encoded protein is CATSADIQETQYF.